Below, 24 T cell receptor beta chains from the same sample are listed, as sequenced in a study of shared clonotypes between healthy human individuals. The protocol was immunoSEQ multiplex PCR, while the TCRdb copy is restricted to in-frame clones and leaves out a portion. This sample carries 2 million to 2.5 million clones, 90% to 95% of them seen once, and the ten largest clones take 0.13%. Sequenced material: naive CD4+ T cells sorted from blood. Subset defined: CD45RA+ positively selected. These receptors were obtained from a man younger than 35 in good health.

A word on this clone: Given a much more abundant clone one base away, this may be a read error. The CDR3 protein is CASGQDGSASSYEQYF. The CDR3 coding sequence is TGCGCCAGCGGCCAAGATGGCTCAGCTAGCTCCTACGAGCAGTACTTC. The chain carries TRBV4-3 and TRBJ2-7; D not resolved. The CDR3 extends over 16 amino acids. CDR1 and CDR2 from the germline V gene are LGHNA and YSLEER.

The chain uses TRBV2 and TRBJ1-1; 10 bases map to TRBD1. CDR1 is SNHLY, CDR2 FYNNEI, per germline. V was clipped by 8 bases and J by 5 bases; unmatched bases: 5. The CDR3 sequence is 13 residues long. The CDR3 region is CASLRTGGTEAFF. In DNA, the CDR3 is TGTGCCAGCCTCCGGACAGGGGGGACTGAAGCTTTCTTT.

This clone was counted only a few times. This sequence joins TRBV18 and TRBJ2-3; maybe TRBD2 (6 bases). Germline V gives CDR1 KGHSH, CDR2 LQKENI. The CDR3 loop spans 15 amino acids. The V end lost 4 bases, the J end lost 5 bases, and 16 bases lay between the germline ends. The CDR3 region has the DNA TGTGCCAGCTCACTTGGAGGGGTCGAGAGAGATACGCAGTATTTT. Amino acid sequence: CASSLGGVERDTQYF.

The genes are TRBV15 and TRBJ2-1, with D hard to call. Germline V gene data show CDR1 as LNHNV and CDR2 as YYDKDF (reference sequence). V gave up 4 bases and J gave up 6 bases, with 7 bases separating them. CDR3 length equals 12 residues. This CDR3 is CATSTATNEQFF. CDR3 DNA: TGTGCCACCAGCACGGCGACCAATGAGCAGTTCTTC.

The V and J genes are TRBV5-1 and TRBJ2-3; D remains ambiguous. The CDR3 contains 15 residues. V dropped 0 bases and J dropped 4 bases, with 12 bases sitting between them. Germline V gene lookup returns CDR1 SGHRS and CDR2 YFSETQ. CDR3 coding DNA: TGCGCCAGCAGCTTGGGGCAGAAGGGCCCAGATACGCAGTATTTT. Translated: CASSLGQKGPDTQYF.

This clone was recorded only once. V gene TRBV6-1 combines with J gene TRBJ2-7, with TRBD2 matching 10 bases. The CDR3 runs to 16 residues. The germline V gene encodes CDR1 MNHNS and CDR2 SASEGT. J gave up 1 base and V 3 bases, and 6 bases lay outside the gene matches. The CDR3 DNA reads TGTGCCAGCAGTGACACCATAGCGGGAGGTTCCTACGAGCAGTACTTC. Encoded protein: CASSDTIAGGSYEQYF.

This clone was observed a single time. An end of the junction does not agree with germline; a read error may underlie this. This sequence joins TRBV7-7 and TRBJ2-2; 13 bases agree with TRBD2. The CDR3 length is 16 residues. The germline V gene has CDR1 SSHAT and CDR2 FNYEAQ (reference sequence). CDR3 DNA: TGTGCTAGCAGCGTCCGGACTAGCGGGAGTGGCGGGGAGCTGTTTTTT. This gives the protein CASSVRTSGSGGELFF. The whole variable domain, filled in from reference TRBV7-7 and TRBJ2-2, reads GAGVSQSPRYKVTKRGQDVTLRCDPISSHATLYWYQQALGQGPEFLTYFNYEAQPDKSGLPSDRFSAERPEGSISTLTIQRTEQRDSAMYRCASSVRTSGSGGELFFGEGSRLTVL.

The chain is built from TRBV6-4 and TRBJ2-7; the match to TRBD2 covers 10 bases. Unmatched junction bases numbered 0, after V lost 0 bases and J lost 4 bases. Germline V lookup: CDR1 MRHNA, CDR2 SNTAGT. The CDR3 runs 14 residues. CDR3 in DNA: TGTGCCAGCAGTGACTCAGCGGGAGGGTACGAGCAGTACTTC. It yields the protein CASSDSAGGYEQYF.

This clone is a singleton in its sample. The chain is built from TRBV5-1 and TRBJ1-6; the D gene is possibly TRBD1 (6 bases). Trimming shortened V by 4 bases and J by 8 bases, and 16 bases separated the two germline ends. The CDR3 extends over 15 amino acids. Germline-derived CDR1 and CDR2 are SGHRS and YFSETQ. The CDR3: CASSEYTGLYSPLHF. CDR3 coding DNA: TGCGCCAGCAGCGAGTATACAGGGTTATATTCACCCCTCCACTTT.

This clone was seen once. The V and J genes are TRBV7-6 and TRBJ1-2, with D perhaps matching TRBD1 (5 bases). This CDR3 region has 13 residues. Germline loops: CDR1 SGHVS, CDR2 FNYEAQ. V was cut by 1 base and J by 8 bases, with 11 bases left in between. CDR3 in DNA: TGTGCCAGCAGCTTAGATGGGGCTATCGGCTACACCTTC. It specifies CASSLDGAIGYTF.

This chain links TRBV30 with TRBJ2-2; D is unclear. V was clipped by 2 bases and J by 4 bases, with 11 bases between them. Germline CDR1 GTSNPN, CDR2 SVGIG (reference sequence). The CDR3 spans 14 residues. The CDR3 bases are TGTGCCTGGAGTCCCCCCTGGATCACCGGGGAGCTGTTTTTT. Translation gives CAWSPPWITGELFF.

Only one count was recorded for this clone. Other DNA variants within this sample encode the same CDR3. The chain has TRBV18 and TRBJ1-1; 8 bases match TRBD1. V shed 5 bases, J shed 5 bases, and the junction held 4 bases outside the gene matches. The CDR3 is 13 amino acids. Germline CDR1 and CDR2: KGHSH and LQKENI. CDR3 in amino acids: CASSLTGGTEAFF. The CDR3 DNA reads as TGTGCCAGCTCATTAACAGGGGGGACTGAAGCTTTCTTT.

The chain employs TRBV30 and TRBJ1-4, with D perhaps TRBD1 (5 bases). Trimming left V 2 bases short and J 5 bases short, with 12 bases between. The CDR3 totals 14 residues. Germline V gives CDR1 GTSNPN, CDR2 SVGIG (reference sequence). CDR3 loop: CAWSPGLMNEKLFF. The CDR3 DNA sequence: TGTGCCTGGAGTCCGGGACTGATGAATGAAAAACTGTTTTTT.

V and J are TRBV7-2 and TRBJ2-5, with 7 bases aligning to TRBD2. V dropped 0 bases and J dropped 5; count of bases not matched to a gene: 9. Germline CDR1 is SGHTA and CDR2 is FQGNSA. The CDR3 has 16 residues. CDR3 coding DNA: TGTGCCAGCAGCTTAGCGGGGACTAAGGTGGCGGAGACCCAGTACTTC. This encodes CASSLAGTKVAETQYF.

The chain has TRBV5-4 and TRBJ2-2, with TRBD2 matching 8 bases. V trimming: 1 base; J trimming: 3 bases; junction bases outside the gene matches: 2. The CDR3 runs to 15 residues. Germline CDR1 and CDR2: SGHNT and YYREEE (reference sequence). The DNA of the CDR3 is TGTGCCAGCAGCTTGCCAGCGGGAGACACCGGGGAGCTGTTTTTT. Protein product: CASSLPAGDTGELFF. Based on the CDR3 plus reference TRBV5-4 and TRBJ2-2, the full variable domain is ETGVTQSPTHLIKTRGQQVTLRCSSQSGHNTVSWYQQALGQGPQFIFQYYREEENGRGNFPPRFSGLQFPNYSSELNVNALELDDSALYLCASSLPAGDTGELFFGEGSRLTVL.

The V and J genes are TRBV19 and TRBJ1-5, with 8 bases that match TRBD1. Germline V gene lookup returns CDR1 LNHDA and CDR2 SQIVND (reference sequence). V was pared by 5 bases and J by 0 bases, with 6 bases of the junction left unmatched. CDR3 length equals 16 residues. CDR3 nucleotides: TGTGCCAGTAGTGCCCACAGGGGGAATAGCAATCAGCCCCAGCATTTT. It yields the protein CASSAHRGNSNQPQHF.

The genes are TRBV7-2 and TRBJ1-1; D is unclear. Trimming left V 4 bases short and J 0 bases short, with 6 bases between. Germline V lookup: CDR1 SGHTA, CDR2 FQGNSA. CDR3 length equals 13 residues. The CDR3 protein is CASSSELNTEAFF. CDR3 coding DNA: TGTGCCAGCAGCTCGGAGTTGAACACTGAAGCTTTCTTT.

The chain combines TRBV19 with TRBJ2-3; D unresolved. Deletions cut 3 bases from V and 2 bases from J, with 9 bases between. Germline loops: CDR1 LNHDA, CDR2 SQIVND (reference sequence). The CDR3 is 14 amino acids. The CDR3 loop is CASSIGPYTDTQYF. The CDR3 bases are TGTGCCAGTAGTATTGGGCCATACACAGATACGCAGTATTTT.

This clone is a singleton in its sample. V usage is TRBV27 and J usage is TRBJ1-6; no reliable D call. CDR1 MNHEY and CDR2 SMNVEV come from the germline V gene (reference sequence). The CDR3 sequence is 18 residues long. Trimming pared 3 bases from V and 0 bases from J, leaving 15 bases between. This chain's CDR3 is CASSFADGSSSYNSPLHF. The CDR3 bases are TGTGCCAGCAGTTTCGCTGACGGGTCGAGCTCCTATAATTCACCCCTCCACTTT.

The gene calls are TRBV6-1 and TRBJ1-2; D uncertain. V was clipped by 2 bases and J by 4 bases, with 8 bases between them. The CDR3 spans 13 residues. Germline values: CDR1 MNHNS, CDR2 SASEGT. The CDR3 bases are TGTGCCAGCAGTGAAAGGAGCGGCTATGGCTACACCTTC. Translation gives CASSERSGYGYTF.

This clone appeared once. The chain links TRBV29-1 to TRBJ1-5; 9 bases are a match to TRBD1. The germline V gene has CDR1 SQVTM and CDR2 ANQGSEA. The CDR3 runs 22 residues. Trimming took 6 bases from V and 2 from J; bases not matched to a gene: 29. The CDR3 nucleotides are TGCAGCGTCTTGTCGACAGGGGGAGGGGTCGGCGGACCAGGGGCAGGCAATCAGCCCCAGCATTTT. This gives the protein CSVLSTGGGVGGPGAGNQPQHF.

The chain is built from TRBV29-1 and TRBJ2-4; maybe TRBD1 (6 bases). Trimming removed 6 bases from V and 2 bases from J, with 20 bases in between. Germline lookup yields CDR1 SQVTM and CDR2 ANQGSEA. CDR3 length: 16 amino acids. CDR3 protein: CSVLGQGMGSKNIQYF. The CDR3 nucleotides are TGCAGCGTCCTCGGGCAGGGGATGGGGTCCAAAAACATTCAGTACTTC.

This chain connects TRBV5-6 to TRBJ2-3; D uncertain. V was clipped by 4 bases and J by 3 bases, with 9 bases between them. This CDR3 has 13 amino acids. Germline CDR1 SGHDT, CDR2 YYEEEE. The CDR3 DNA reads TGTGCCAGCAGCCTCTTTATTACAGATACGCAGTATTTT. As protein: CASSLFITDTQYF. Full variable domain (rest looked up from reference TRBV5-6 and TRBJ2-3): DAGVTQSPTHLIKTRGQQVTLRCSPKSGHDTVSWYQQALGQGPQFIFQYYEEEERQRGNFPDRFSGHQFPNYSSELNVNALLLGDSALYLCASSLFITDTQYFGPGTRLTVL.

The chain recombines TRBV18 with TRBJ1-5, with TRBD1 matching 7 bases. Germline CDR1 is KGHSH and CDR2 is LQKENI. V lost 2 bases to trimming and J lost 6 bases; unmatched junction nucleotides: 16. The CDR3 has 18 residues. This CDR3 is CASSPERAGTVEAQPQHF. CDR3 sequence (DNA): TGTGCCAGCTCACCAGAGAGAGCCGGGACAGTTGAAGCTCAGCCCCAGCATTTT.